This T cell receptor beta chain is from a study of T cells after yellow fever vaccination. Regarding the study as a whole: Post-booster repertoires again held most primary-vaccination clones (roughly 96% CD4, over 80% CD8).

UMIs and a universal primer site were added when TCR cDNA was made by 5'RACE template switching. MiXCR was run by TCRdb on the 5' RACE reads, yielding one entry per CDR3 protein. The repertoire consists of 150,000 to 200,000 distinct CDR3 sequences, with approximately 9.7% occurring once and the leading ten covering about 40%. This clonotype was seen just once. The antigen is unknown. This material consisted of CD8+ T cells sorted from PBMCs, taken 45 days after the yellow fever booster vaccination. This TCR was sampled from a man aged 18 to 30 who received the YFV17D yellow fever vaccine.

The CDR3 spells CASSSIYSLGWGNTIYF. CDR3 nucleotides: TGTGCCAGCAGCTCGATATACAGCCTCGGGTGGGGAAACACCATATATTTT. The chain joins TRBV7-9 to TRBJ1-3; the D is unclear. This CDR3 is 17 amino acids long. The germline V gene has CDR1 SEHNR and CDR2 FQNEAQ (reference sequence). V lost 4 bases, J lost 4 bases, and 20 bases lay in between. Full variable domain (missing parts from reference TRBV7-9 and TRBJ1-3): DTGVSQNPRHKITKRGQNVTFRCDPISEHNRLYWYRQTLGQGPEFLTYFQNEAQLEKSRLLSDRFSAERPKGSFSTLEIQRTEQGDSAMYLCASSSIYSLGWGNTIYFGEGSWLTVV.